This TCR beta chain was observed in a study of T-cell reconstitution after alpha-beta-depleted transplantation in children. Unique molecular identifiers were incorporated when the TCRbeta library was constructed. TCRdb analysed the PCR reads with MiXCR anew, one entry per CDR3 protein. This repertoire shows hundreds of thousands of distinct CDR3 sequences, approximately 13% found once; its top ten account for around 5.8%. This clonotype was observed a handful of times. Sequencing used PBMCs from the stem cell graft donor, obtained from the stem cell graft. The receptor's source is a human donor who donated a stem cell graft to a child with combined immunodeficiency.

CDR3 bases: TGTGCCAGCAGCCAAGGAACTAGCGGAGGCCAAGAGACCCAGTACTTC. Protein product: CASSQGTSGGQETQYF. The rearrangement joins TRBV9 to TRBJ2-5; 8 bases align to TRBD2. From germline, CDR1 is SGDLS and CDR2 YYNGEE. After removal of 4 bases from V and 1 base from J, the junction contained 9 bases not matched to a gene. The CDR3 is 16 amino acids.